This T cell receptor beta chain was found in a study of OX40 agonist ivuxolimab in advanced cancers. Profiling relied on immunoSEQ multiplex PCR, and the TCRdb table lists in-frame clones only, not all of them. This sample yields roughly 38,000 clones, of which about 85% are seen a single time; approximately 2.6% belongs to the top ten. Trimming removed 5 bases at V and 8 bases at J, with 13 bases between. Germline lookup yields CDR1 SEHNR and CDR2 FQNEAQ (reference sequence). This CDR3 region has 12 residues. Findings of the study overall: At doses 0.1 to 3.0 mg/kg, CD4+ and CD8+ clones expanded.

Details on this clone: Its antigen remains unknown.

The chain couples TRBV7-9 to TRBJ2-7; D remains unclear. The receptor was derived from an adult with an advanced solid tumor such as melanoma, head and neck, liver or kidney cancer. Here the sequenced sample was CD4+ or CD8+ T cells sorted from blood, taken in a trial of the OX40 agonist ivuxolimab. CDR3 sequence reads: CASSPLMGKQYF. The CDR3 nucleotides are TGTGCCAGCAGCCCCTTGATGGGGAAGCAGTACTTC.